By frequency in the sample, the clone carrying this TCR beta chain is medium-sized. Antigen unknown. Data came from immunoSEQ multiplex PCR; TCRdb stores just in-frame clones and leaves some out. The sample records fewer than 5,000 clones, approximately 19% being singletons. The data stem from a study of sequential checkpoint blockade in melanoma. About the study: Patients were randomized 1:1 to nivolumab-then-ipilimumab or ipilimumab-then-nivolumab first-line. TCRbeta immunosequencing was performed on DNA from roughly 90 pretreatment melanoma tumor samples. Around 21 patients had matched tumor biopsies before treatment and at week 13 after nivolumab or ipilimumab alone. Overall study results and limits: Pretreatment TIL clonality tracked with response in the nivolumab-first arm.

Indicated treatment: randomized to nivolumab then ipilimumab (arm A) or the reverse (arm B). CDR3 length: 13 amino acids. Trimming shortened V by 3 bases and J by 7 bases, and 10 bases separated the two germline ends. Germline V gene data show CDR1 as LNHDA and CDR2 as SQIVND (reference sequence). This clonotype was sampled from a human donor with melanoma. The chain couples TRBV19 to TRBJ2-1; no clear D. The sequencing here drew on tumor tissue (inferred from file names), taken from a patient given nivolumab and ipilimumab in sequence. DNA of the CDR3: TGTGCCAGTAGTATGGTTAGCTGGAATGAGCAGTTCTTC. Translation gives CASSMVSWNEQFF.